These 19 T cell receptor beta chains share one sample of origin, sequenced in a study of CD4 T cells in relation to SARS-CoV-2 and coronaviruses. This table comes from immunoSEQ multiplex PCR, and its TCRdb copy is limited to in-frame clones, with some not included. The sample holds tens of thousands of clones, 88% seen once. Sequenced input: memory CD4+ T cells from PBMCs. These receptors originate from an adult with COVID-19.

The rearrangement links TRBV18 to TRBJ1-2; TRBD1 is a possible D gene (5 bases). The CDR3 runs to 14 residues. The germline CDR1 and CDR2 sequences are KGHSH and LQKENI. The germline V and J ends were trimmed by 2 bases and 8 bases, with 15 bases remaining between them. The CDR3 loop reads CASSPTQGGDGYTF. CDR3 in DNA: TGTGCCAGCTCACCAACTCAGGGTGGGGACGGCTACACCTTC.

The CDR3 loop is CASSSPSVGQTEAFF. The CDR3 bases are TGTGCCAGCAGCTCCCCCTCTGTGGGGCAGACTGAAGCTTTCTTT. The rearrangement joins TRBV7-9 to TRBJ1-1; D may be TRBD1 (5 bases). Germline values: CDR1 SEHNR, CDR2 FQNEAQ (reference sequence). The CDR3 has 15 amino acids. Trimming pared 4 bases from V and 5 bases from J, leaving 17 bases between.

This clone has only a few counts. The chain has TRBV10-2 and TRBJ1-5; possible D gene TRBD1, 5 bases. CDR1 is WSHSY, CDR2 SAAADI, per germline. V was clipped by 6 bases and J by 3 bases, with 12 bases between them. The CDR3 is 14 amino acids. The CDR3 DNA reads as TGCGCCAGCAGCGAAAGGGGCACCAATCAGCCCCAGCATTTT. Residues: CASSERGTNQPQHF.

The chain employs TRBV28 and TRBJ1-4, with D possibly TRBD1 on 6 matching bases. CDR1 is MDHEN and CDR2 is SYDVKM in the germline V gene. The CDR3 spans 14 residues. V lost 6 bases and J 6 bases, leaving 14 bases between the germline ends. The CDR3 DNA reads TGTGCCAGCAGAAGGGACACCGGAGATGAAAAACTGTTTTTT. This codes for CASRRDTGDEKLFF.

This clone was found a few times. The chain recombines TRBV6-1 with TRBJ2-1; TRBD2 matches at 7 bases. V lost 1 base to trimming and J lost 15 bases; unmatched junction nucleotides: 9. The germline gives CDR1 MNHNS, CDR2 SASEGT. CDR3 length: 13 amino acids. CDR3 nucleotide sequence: TGTGCCAGCAGTGAAGGGGGACTACCGCGGTTGTTCTTC. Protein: CASSEGGLPRLFF.

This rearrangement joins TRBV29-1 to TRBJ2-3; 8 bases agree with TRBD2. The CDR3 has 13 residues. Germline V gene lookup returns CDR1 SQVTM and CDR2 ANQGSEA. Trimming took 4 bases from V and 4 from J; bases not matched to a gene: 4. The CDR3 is CSVVGGAADTQYF. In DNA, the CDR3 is TGCAGCGTTGTCGGGGGGGCTGCAGATACGCAGTATTTT.

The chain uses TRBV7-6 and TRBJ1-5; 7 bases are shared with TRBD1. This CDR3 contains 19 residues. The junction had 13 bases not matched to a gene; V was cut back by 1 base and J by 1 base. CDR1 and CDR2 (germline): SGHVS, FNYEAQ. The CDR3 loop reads CASSLVRAEGAASNQPQHF. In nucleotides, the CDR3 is TGTGCCAGCAGCTTAGTTCGCGCAGAGGGGGCTGCGAGCAATCAGCCCCAGCATTTT.

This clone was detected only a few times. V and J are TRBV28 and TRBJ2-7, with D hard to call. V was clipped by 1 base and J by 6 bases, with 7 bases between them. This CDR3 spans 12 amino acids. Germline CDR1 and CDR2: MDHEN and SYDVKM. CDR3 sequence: CASSLSLGEQYF. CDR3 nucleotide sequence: TGTGCCAGCAGTTTATCGTTGGGCGAGCAGTACTTC.

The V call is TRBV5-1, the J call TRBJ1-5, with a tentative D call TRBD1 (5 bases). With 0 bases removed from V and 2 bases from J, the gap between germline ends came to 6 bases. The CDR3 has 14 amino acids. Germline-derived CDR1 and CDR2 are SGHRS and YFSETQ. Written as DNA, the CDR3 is TGCGCCAGCAGCTTGGAGACAGGCAATCAGCCCCAGCATTTT. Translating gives CASSLETGNQPQHF.

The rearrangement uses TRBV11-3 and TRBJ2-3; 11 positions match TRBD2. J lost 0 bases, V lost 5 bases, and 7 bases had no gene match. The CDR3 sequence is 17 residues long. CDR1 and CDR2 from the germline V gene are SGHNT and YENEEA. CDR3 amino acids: CASSPRTSGPSTDTQYF. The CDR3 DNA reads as TGTGCCAGCAGCCCTAGGACTAGCGGGCCGAGCACAGATACGCAGTATTTT.

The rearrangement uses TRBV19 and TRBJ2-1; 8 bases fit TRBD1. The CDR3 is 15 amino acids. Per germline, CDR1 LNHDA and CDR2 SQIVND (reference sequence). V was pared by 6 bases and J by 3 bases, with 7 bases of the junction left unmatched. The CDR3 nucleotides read TGTGCCAGTAGAGCCGGGACAGGACACTACAATGAGCAGTTCTTC. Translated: CASRAGTGHYNEQFF.

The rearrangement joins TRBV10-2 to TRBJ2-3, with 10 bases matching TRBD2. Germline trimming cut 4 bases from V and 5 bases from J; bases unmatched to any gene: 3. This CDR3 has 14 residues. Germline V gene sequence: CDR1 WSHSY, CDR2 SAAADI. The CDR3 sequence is CASSGLAGVDTQYF. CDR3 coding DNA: TGCGCCAGCAGTGGGCTAGCGGGGGTAGATACGCAGTATTTT.

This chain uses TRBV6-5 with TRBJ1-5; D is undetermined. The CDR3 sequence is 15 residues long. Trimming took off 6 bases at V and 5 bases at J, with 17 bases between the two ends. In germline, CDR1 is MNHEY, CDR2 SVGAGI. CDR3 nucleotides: TGTGCCAGCAGGCGACGGTGGGGATCGGATCAGCCCCAGCATTTT. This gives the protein CASRRRWGSDQPQHF.

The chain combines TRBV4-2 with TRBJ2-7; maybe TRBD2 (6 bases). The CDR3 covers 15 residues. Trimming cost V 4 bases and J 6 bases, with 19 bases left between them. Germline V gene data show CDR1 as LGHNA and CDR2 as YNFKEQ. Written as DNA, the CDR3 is TGTGCCAGCAGCCCCACCGTGTCGGGGGTGGGCGAGCAGTACTTC. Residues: CASSPTVSGVGEQYF.

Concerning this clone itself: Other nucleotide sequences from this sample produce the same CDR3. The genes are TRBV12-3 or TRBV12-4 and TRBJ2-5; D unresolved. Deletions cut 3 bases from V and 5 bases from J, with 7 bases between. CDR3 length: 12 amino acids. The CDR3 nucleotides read TGTGCCAGCAGTTTGATAGGGGAGACCCAGTACTTC. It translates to CASSLIGETQYF.

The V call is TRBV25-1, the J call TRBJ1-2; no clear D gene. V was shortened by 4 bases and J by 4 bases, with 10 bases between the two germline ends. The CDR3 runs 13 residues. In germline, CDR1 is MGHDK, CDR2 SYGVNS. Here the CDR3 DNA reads TGTGCCAGCAGTGGGACCGCCGGCTATGGCTACACCTTC. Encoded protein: CASSGTAGYGYTF.

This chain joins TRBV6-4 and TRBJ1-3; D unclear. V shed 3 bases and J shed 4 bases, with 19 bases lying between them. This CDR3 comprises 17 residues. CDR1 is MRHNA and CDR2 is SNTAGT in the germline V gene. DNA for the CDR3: TGTGCCAGCAGTGATTTGAGGGTCCCAGGTAGGGGAAACACCATATATTTT. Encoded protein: CASSDLRVPGRGNTIYF.

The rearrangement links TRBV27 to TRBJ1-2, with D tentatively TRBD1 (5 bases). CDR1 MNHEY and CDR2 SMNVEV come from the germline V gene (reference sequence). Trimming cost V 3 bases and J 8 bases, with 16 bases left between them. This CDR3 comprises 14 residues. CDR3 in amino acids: CASSLTVQSNGYTF. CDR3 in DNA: TGTGCCAGCAGTTTGACAGTCCAGAGCAACGGCTACACCTTC.

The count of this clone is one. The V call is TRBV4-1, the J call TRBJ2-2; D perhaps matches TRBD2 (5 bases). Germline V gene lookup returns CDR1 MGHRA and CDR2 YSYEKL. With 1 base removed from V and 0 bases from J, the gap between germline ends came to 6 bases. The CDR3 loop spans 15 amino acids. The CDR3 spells CASSQALANTGELFF. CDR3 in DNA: TGCGCCAGCAGCCAAGCACTAGCGAACACCGGGGAGCTGTTTTTT.